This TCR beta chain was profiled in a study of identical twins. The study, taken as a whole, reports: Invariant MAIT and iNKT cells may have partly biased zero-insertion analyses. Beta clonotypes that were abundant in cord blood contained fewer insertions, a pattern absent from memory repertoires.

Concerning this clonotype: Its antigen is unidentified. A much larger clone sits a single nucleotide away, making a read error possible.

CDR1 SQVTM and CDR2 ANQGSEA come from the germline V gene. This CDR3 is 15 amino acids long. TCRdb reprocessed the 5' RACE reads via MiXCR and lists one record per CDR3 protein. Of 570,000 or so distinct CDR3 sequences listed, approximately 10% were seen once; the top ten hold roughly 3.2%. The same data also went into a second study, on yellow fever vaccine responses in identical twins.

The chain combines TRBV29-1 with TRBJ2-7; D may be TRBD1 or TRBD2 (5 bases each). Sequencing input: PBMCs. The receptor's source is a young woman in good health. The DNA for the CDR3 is TGCAGCGTAGCTCAAGGCCGGGACCACACCTACGAGCAGAACTTC. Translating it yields CSVAQGRDHTYEQNF.